This T cell receptor beta chain was identified during a study of neurological immune-mediated disorders. In this sample, this clonotype turned up many times. The team produced cDNA through 5'RACE using 10-nucleotide random UMIs. From the 5' RACE reads, TCRdb called clonotypes with MiXCR, one entry per CDR3 protein. The sample has about 120,000 distinct CDR3 sequences, about 3.2% seen once. The CDR3 runs 19 residues. Unmatched junction bases numbered 8, after V lost 1 base and J lost 5 bases. Germline V gene sequence: CDR1 LGHDT, CDR2 YNNKEL (reference sequence). V is TRBV3-1 and J is TRBJ2-6; 13 bases are shared with TRBD2. The sample was PBMCs. This TCR was recovered from a young woman with multiple sclerosis. CDR3 in amino acids: CASSQGRTSGRVRANVLTF. Here the CDR3 DNA reads TGTGCCAGCAGCCAAGGCCGAACTAGCGGGAGGGTCCGGGCCAACGTCCTGACTTTC.